The 23 T cell receptor beta chains given below trace back to one sample, sequenced in a study of T cells in Graves' hyperthyroidism and ophthalmopathy. Regions amplified from RNA transcripts were the TCR beta CDR3 regions. HTBI primers were used for first-round RT-PCR of the TCR CDR3. One entry per CDR3 protein, called by TCRdb with MiXCR from the multiplex PCR reads. The sample carries 350,000 to 400,000 distinct CDR3 sequences, under 15% recorded once. Specimen: blood. The receptors stem from a woman aged 25-40 years with Graves' hyperthyroidism.

This clonotype was observed many times. The chain combines TRBV11-2 with TRBJ2-2, with D perhaps assigned TRBD1 or TRBD2 (5 bases each). The CDR3 is 15 amino acids. V dropped 2 bases and J dropped 3 bases, with 10 bases sitting between them. Germline-derived CDR1 and CDR2 are SGHAT and FQNNGV. The CDR3 protein is CASSLFGAHTGELFF. The CDR3 DNA reads TGTGCCAGCAGCTTATTCGGGGCCCACACCGGGGAGCTGTTTTTT.

This clonotype showed up many times. V usage is TRBV28 and J usage is TRBJ1-5; a weak D match, TRBD1 (6 bases). Trimming removed 5 bases at V and 4 bases at J, with 18 bases between. In germline, CDR1 is MDHEN, CDR2 SYDVKM. This CDR3 is built from 16 residues. The CDR3 DNA reads as TGTGCCAGCAGTCCCTCCTGGCGACAGGAGAATCAGCCCCAGCATTTT. Amino acid sequence: CASSPSWRQENQPQHF.

Concerning this clonotype: This clone may be a read error of a much larger clone one base away. The rearrangement uses TRBV18 and TRBJ2-7, with D possibly being TRBD1 or TRBD2 (5 bases each). The CDR3 has 13 amino acids. From germline, CDR1 is KGHSH and CDR2 LQKENI. Trimming shortened V by 8 bases and J by 4 bases, and 15 bases separated the two germline ends. CDR3 coding DNA: TGTGCCAGCCCACTGCTGGGGGATTACGAGCAGTACTTC. This codes for CASPLLGDYEQYF.

V and J are TRBV20-1 and TRBJ2-7; 12 bases match TRBD2. The trim removed 3 bases at V and 7 bases at J, leaving 10 bases unmatched. CDR3 length: 15 amino acids. CDR1 is DFQATT and CDR2 is SNEGSKA in the germline V gene (reference sequence). CDR3: CSASFETSGRQEQYF. The CDR3 DNA reads as TGCAGTGCTAGTTTCGAGACTAGCGGGAGACAAGAGCAGTACTTC.

This clonotype was counted ten times or more. The chain carries TRBV20-1 and TRBJ2-1, with 8 bases that match TRBD2. The length of the CDR3 is 13 residues. Germline V CDR1 and CDR2: DFQATT, SNEGSKA (reference sequence). The junction had 2 bases not matched to a gene; V was cut back by 3 bases and J by 4 bases. CDR3 DNA: TGCAGTGCTAGGAGACTAGCGTACAATGAGCAGTTCTTC. Protein: CSARRLAYNEQFF.

This clonotype appeared many times. This sequence joins TRBV11-1 and TRBJ1-1; D remains ambiguous. The CDR3 contains 14 residues. Between the trimmed V and J ends, which lost 1 base and 4 bases, there was a span of 10 bases. Germline assignment: CDR1 SGHAT and CDR2 FQDESV (reference sequence). The CDR3 is CASSLGVAATEAFF. DNA of the CDR3: TGTGCCAGCAGCTTAGGGGTTGCCGCCACTGAAGCTTTCTTT.

The sample holds many counts of this clonotype. V is TRBV2 and J is TRBJ2-1; 14 nucleotides align to TRBD2. Germline assignment: CDR1 SNHLY and CDR2 FYNNEI. There are 18 residues in the CDR3. After removal of 3 bases from V and 2 bases from J, the junction contained 6 bases not matched to a gene. The CDR3 DNA reads TGTGCCAGCAGTGAGGCCCGACTAGCGGGAGGGGCCTACAATGAGCAGTTCTTC. Protein product: CASSEARLAGGAYNEQFF.

The chain joins TRBV20-1 to TRBJ2-2, with 11 bases lining up with TRBD2. The CDR3 consists of 19 residues. Per germline, CDR1 DFQATT and CDR2 SNEGSKA (reference sequence). V lost 5 bases to trimming and J lost 5 bases; unmatched junction nucleotides: 19. For the CDR3, the DNA is TGCAGTGCTCCCCCCGGAACTAGCGGGAGAGGCTTTGCGACCGGGGAGCTGTTTTTT. Protein product: CSAPPGTSGRGFATGELFF.

In DNA form, the CDR3 reads TGCGCCAGCAGCTTGCGGGGGGACTATGGATCACCCCTCCACTTT. Translating it yields CASSLRGDYGSPLHF. The genes are TRBV5-1 and TRBJ1-6, with D maybe TRBD1 (5 bases). The CDR3 length is 15 residues. Trimming shortened V by 1 base and J by 10 bases, and 15 bases separated the two germline ends. Germline loops: CDR1 SGHRS, CDR2 YFSETQ.

This sequence joins TRBV15 and TRBJ1-5; 8 positions agree with TRBD1. V lost 3 bases to trimming and J lost 5 bases; unmatched junction nucleotides: 3. CDR1 and CDR2 (germline): LNHNV, YYDKDF (reference sequence). This CDR3 spans 14 amino acids. The DNA of the CDR3 is TGTGCCACCAGCAGGGACAGGGTATATCAGCCCCAGCATTTT. This gives the protein CATSRDRVYQPQHF. The full variable domain, rest sourced from reference TRBV15 and TRBJ1-5, is DAMVIQNPRYQVTQFGKPVTLSCSQTLNHNVMYWYQQKSSQAPKLLFHYYDKDFNNEADTPDNFQSRRPNTSFCFLDIRSPGLGDTAMYLCATSRDRVYQPQHFGDGTRLSIL.

This clonotype came up many times. This sequence joins TRBV6-6 and TRBJ2-7; 11 nucleotides agree with TRBD2. Germline V gene data show CDR1 as MNHNY and CDR2 as SVGAGI (reference sequence). The CDR3 is made up of 16 amino acids. V was clipped by 2 bases and J by 0 bases; unmatched bases: 3. The CDR3 DNA reads as TGTGCCAGCAGTTACATTAGCGGGAGGGGCTCCTACGAGCAGTACTTC. Its protein is CASSYISGRGSYEQYF.

This clonotype was detected a few times. This chain connects TRBV20-1 to TRBJ1-3; no clear D. V lost 5 bases and J 3 bases, leaving 8 bases between the germline ends. This CDR3 comprises 12 residues. The germline CDR1 and CDR2 sequences are DFQATT and SNEGSKA (reference sequence). This CDR3 is CSAPKDGNTIYF. The CDR3 DNA sequence: TGCAGTGCTCCCAAAGATGGAAACACCATATATTTT.

This clonotype was seen repeatedly, ten times or more. The gene calls are TRBV6-1 and TRBJ2-7; the D gene is possibly TRBD1 (6 bases). Germline V gene sequence: CDR1 MNHNS, CDR2 SASEGT. The CDR3 sequence is 18 residues long. The V end lost 6 bases, the J end lost 0 bases, and 24 bases lay between the germline ends. The CDR3 reads CASRKGDTERWNSYEQYF. The CDR3 nucleotides read TGTGCCAGCAGAAAAGGGGACACCGAGCGGTGGAACTCCTACGAGCAGTACTTC.

The rearrangement links TRBV7-9 to TRBJ2-5, with TRBD1 identical over 9 bases. The germline gives CDR1 SEHNR, CDR2 FQNEAQ (reference sequence). The CDR3 totals 16 residues. V lost 5 bases and J lost 5; bases outside the gene matches: 12. CDR3 sequence reads: CASSPGGTGSLETQYF. The CDR3 DNA reads as TGTGCCAGCAGCCCCGGGGGGACAGGGTCCTTGGAGACCCAGTACTTC.

At least ten counts were recorded for this clonotype. The CDR3 region has the DNA TGTGCCAGCAGTGAAGCGGAAACAGGGGGATATGGCTACACCTTC. Protein product: CASSEAETGGYGYTF. V usage is TRBV2 and J usage is TRBJ1-2; TRBD1 matches 8 bases. This CDR3 spans 15 amino acids. CDR1 SNHLY and CDR2 FYNNEI come from the germline V gene. Trimming cost V 0 bases and J 5 bases; bases outside gene matches: 5. Combining the CDR3 with reference TRBV2 and TRBJ1-2 gives the whole variable domain EPEVTQTPSHQVTQMGQEVILRCVPISNHLYFYWYRQILGQKVEFLVSFYNNEISEKSEIFDDQFSVERPDGSNFTLKIRSTKLEDSAMYFCASSEAETGGYGYTFGSGTRLTVV.

The chain recombines TRBV6-1 with TRBJ2-1, with D unresolved. CDR1 is MNHNS and CDR2 is SASEGT in the germline V gene. V was cut by 7 bases and J by 8 bases, with 6 bases left in between. This CDR3 contains 10 residues. The DNA of the CDR3 is TGTGCCAGCAACTCCTATGAGCAGTTCTTC. Its translation is CASNSYEQFF.

This chain joins TRBV14 and TRBJ2-2; no clear D. Germline CDR1 and CDR2: SGHDN and FVKESK. Trimming left V 0 bases short and J 3 bases short, with 11 bases between. The CDR3 is 16 residues long. CDR3 residues: CASSQDAQRYTGELFF. The CDR3, as DNA: TGTGCCAGCAGCCAAGATGCCCAGCGTTACACCGGGGAGCTGTTTTTT.

This clonotype was seen just once. The genes are TRBV6-5 and TRBJ2-3, with D tentatively TRBD2 (6 bases). The CDR3 length is 15 residues. V shed 4 bases and J shed 2 bases, with 13 bases lying between them. From germline, CDR1 is MNHEY and CDR2 SVGAGI. The DNA of the CDR3 is TGTGCCAGCAGTTCTGGGAGGCTCGACACAGATACGCAGTATTTT. Translated, it gives CASSSGRLDTDTQYF.

The table lists this clonotype with many counts. The chain joins TRBV20-1 to TRBJ2-2; possibly TRBD1 or TRBD2 for D (6 bases each). Germline lookup yields CDR1 DFQATT and CDR2 SNEGSKA (reference sequence). The CDR3 runs 15 residues. V was cut by 5 bases and J by 3 bases, with 16 bases left in between. CDR3 nucleotide sequence: TGCAGTGCTCCAGAATCGAGGGGGGACACCGGGGAGCTGTTTTTT. Translated, it gives CSAPESRGDTGELFF.

This clonotype came up many times. The rearrangement uses TRBV30 and TRBJ1-1; D ambiguous. Between the trimmed V and J ends, which lost 2 bases and 0 bases, there was a span of 10 bases. The length of the CDR3 is 14 residues. The germline gives CDR1 GTSNPN, CDR2 SVGIG (reference sequence). CDR3 region: CAWSYVSLNTEAFF. As DNA, the CDR3 is TGTGCCTGGAGTTATGTTTCCTTGAACACTGAAGCTTTCTTT.

This clonotype came up a few times. The CDR3 bases are TGTGCCAGCAGTTTGGGGACAGGGGAGTACGAGCAGTACTTC. The encoded protein is CASSLGTGEYEQYF. The V and J genes are TRBV28 and TRBJ2-7, with TRBD1 matching over 10 bases. Per the germline V gene, CDR1 is MDHEN and CDR2 is SYDVKM. The CDR3 spans 14 residues. Trimming took 3 bases from V and 4 from J; bases not matched to a gene: 3.

This clonotype was seen more than once but under ten times. The chain is built from TRBV5-4 and TRBJ1-1, with 11 bases aligning to TRBD1. V lost 1 base and J lost 4; bases outside the gene matches: 3. Looked up from germline, CDR1 is SGHNT and CDR2 is YYREEE (reference sequence). This CDR3 contains 15 residues. The DNA of the CDR3 is TGTGCCAGCAGCTTGCGGGACAGGGGGGTCACTGAAGCTTTCTTT. Protein sequence: CASSLRDRGVTEAFF.

This clonotype was observed many times. The genes are TRBV28 and TRBJ2-5; D is ambiguous. The germline CDR1 and CDR2 sequences are MDHEN and SYDVKM. The CDR3 is 14 amino acids. Trimming stripped 4 bases from V and 5 bases from J, with 14 bases between. The CDR3 DNA reads as TGTGCCAGCAGTTCCAGACCCCCCAGGGAGACCCAGTACTTC. This translates into CASSSRPPRETQYF.